The 28 T cell receptor beta chains listed next were all sequenced from one sample in a study of regulatory T cells in long-lasting Graves disease. This sample's time point: newly diagnosed GD, antithyroid drugs for less than 3 months. RNA isolated from PBMCs was used to make the TCR library. The TCR beta library used iRepertoire HTBI primers with Arm-PCR amplification of CDR3. TCRdb used MiXCR to reprocess the multiplex PCR reads, holding one entry per CDR3 protein. Among roughly 500,000 distinct CDR3 sequences, 12% were seen once, and the ten largest hold roughly 8.9%. The same data also contributed to another study, on T cells in Graves' hyperthyroidism and ophthalmopathy.

Sequencing was performed on peripheral blood mononuclear cells (PBMCs), taken at new diagnosis, from a patient treated with antithyroid drugs. These receptor sequences come from a woman in her twenties or thirties with Graves disease.

At least ten counts were recorded for this clonotype. CDR3 loop: CATSDGQGRFGDTGELFF. CDR3 sequence (DNA): TGTGCCACCAGTGACGGGCAGGGGAGATTTGGTGACACCGGGGAGCTGTTTTTT. This sequence joins TRBV24-1 and TRBJ2-2, with D possibly TRBD1 on 6 matching bases. The germline V gene has CDR1 KGHDR and CDR2 SFDVKD. The CDR3 covers 18 residues. The V gene lost 4 bases and the J gene lost 3 bases, with 20 bases spanning the gap.

This clonotype was seen repeatedly, ten times or more. The rearrangement uses TRBV28 and TRBJ1-2; 7 bases line up with TRBD1. V was pared by 5 bases and J by 2 bases, with 11 bases of the junction left unmatched. Germline lookup yields CDR1 MDHEN and CDR2 SYDVKM. CDR3 length: 16 amino acids. The CDR3 here is CASSLPRTGRNYGYTF. CDR3 coding DNA: TGTGCCAGCAGTCTCCCAAGGACAGGACGGAACTATGGCTACACCTTC.

Within the sample, this clonotype is medium-sized. Germline is not matched at one junction end, which may reflect a read error. The CDR3 sequence is CASSLSQGVNTEAFF. In DNA, the CDR3 is TGTGCCAGCAGCTTGAGTCAGGGAGTGAACACTGAAGCTTTCTTT. The genes are TRBV5-1 and TRBJ1-1; D is possibly TRBD1 (5 bases). Germline V gene data show CDR1 as SGHRS and CDR2 as YFSETQ. This CDR3 is built from 15 residues. The full variable domain, its missing parts supplied by reference TRBV5-1 and TRBJ1-1, is KAGVTQTPRYLIKTRGQQVTLSCSPISGHRSVSWYQQTPGQGLQFLFEYFSETQRNKGNFPGRFSGRQFSNSRSEMNVSTLELGDSALYLCASSLSQGVNTEAFFGQGTRLTVV.

This clonotype was recorded at least ten times. The J gene is TRBJ2-5, the V gene TRBV2, with D tentatively TRBD2 (5 bases). Per germline, CDR1 SNHLY and CDR2 FYNNEI. V was clipped by 5 bases and J by 5 bases, with 12 bases between them. This CDR3 spans 13 amino acids. The CDR3 protein is CASSSPGSETQYF. The CDR3 DNA reads as TGTGCCAGCAGTTCCCCGGGGAGTGAGACCCAGTACTTC.

This clonotype was counted ten times or more. V gene TRBV19 combines with J gene TRBJ2-7; 7 bases align to TRBD2. CDR1 LNHDA and CDR2 SQIVND come from the germline V gene (reference sequence). The V gene end was trimmed by 5 bases and the J gene end by 2 bases; junction bases not matched to a gene: 9. The CDR3 length is 15 residues. CDR3 DNA sequence: TGTGCCAGTAGTTTAGGCTCGGGGACTACCTACGAGCAGTACTTC. Translating it yields CASSLGSGTTYEQYF.

V and J are TRBV20-1 and TRBJ2-5; D possibly corresponds to TRBD1 (6 bases). Between the trimmed V and J ends, which lost 3 bases and 1 base, there was a span of 9 bases. Germline assignment: CDR1 DFQATT and CDR2 SNEGSKA (reference sequence). This CDR3 is built from 13 residues. The CDR3 here is CSASLDSQETQYF. For the CDR3, the DNA is TGCAGTGCTAGCCTGGACAGCCAAGAGACCCAGTACTTC.

This clonotype was seen repeatedly, ten times or more. The gene calls are TRBV2 and TRBJ2-1; TRBD1 might be the D (5 bases). The CDR3 totals 12 residues. Germline CDR1 is SNHLY and CDR2 is FYNNEI. Trimming left V 8 bases short and J 3 bases short, with 8 bases between. The CDR3 spells CASLRVYNEQFF. The CDR3 DNA reads as TGTGCCAGCCTCAGGGTCTACAATGAGCAGTTCTTC.

This clonotype was seen a few times. This chain connects TRBV4-1 to TRBJ1-6; 10 positions match TRBD1. The CDR3 is 15 amino acids. Germline V CDR1 and CDR2: MGHRA, YSYEKL. The V segment lost 3 bases and the J segment 7 bases; nucleotides outside the gene matches: 3. CDR3 DNA: TGCGCCAGCAGCCACGGGACAGGGGCCAATTCACCCCTCCACTTT. The encoded protein is CASSHGTGANSPLHF.

Remarks on this clonotype: The CDR3 does not end in the conserved phenylalanine or tryptophan, so this is likely a read error. The rearrangement links TRBV7-9 to TRBJ2-1; TRBD2 matches 10 bases. With 4 bases clipped from V and 7 bases from J, the junction kept 7 bases outside the gene matches. Germline CDR1 is SEHNR and CDR2 is FQNEAQ (reference sequence). The CDR3 covers 15 residues. The chain's CDR3 is CASSSQREGGNEQFS. Written as DNA, the CDR3 is TGTGCCAGCAGCTCTCAGCGGGAGGGGGGGAATGAGCAGTTCTCC.

This clonotype has just a few counts. The chain uses TRBV28 and TRBJ1-6; D is unclear. CDR1 MDHEN and CDR2 SYDVKM come from the germline V gene. The CDR3 spans 14 residues. Trimming removed 7 bases at V and 6 bases at J, with 13 bases between. The CDR3 nucleotides are TGTGCCAGCAAGTATCCGGGAGCTAATTCACCCCTCCACTTT. This sequence encodes CASKYPGANSPLHF. Full variable domain (remainder filled in from reference TRBV28 and TRBJ1-6): DVKVTQSSRYLVKRTGEKVFLECVQDMDHENMFWYRQDPGLGLRLIYFSYDVKMKEKGDIPEGYSVSREKKERFSLILESASTNQTSMYLCASKYPGANSPLHFGNGTRLTVT.

This clonotype has a count of ten or more. V usage is TRBV5-5 and J usage is TRBJ2-1, with 7 bases that match TRBD2. The V gene end was trimmed by 4 bases and the J gene end by 4 bases; junction bases not matched to a gene: 11. This CDR3 region has 16 residues. The germline gives CDR1 SGHKS, CDR2 YYEKEE (reference sequence). The CDR3 DNA is TGTGCCAGCAGCCCGCTAGTCGCTAGCGGATACAATGAGCAGTTCTTC. This codes for CASSPLVASGYNEQFF. Filled out from reference TRBV5-5 and TRBJ2-1, the complete variable domain reads DAGVTQSPTHLIKTRGQQVTLRCSPISGHKSVSWYQQVLGQGPQFIFQYYEKEERGRGNFPDRFSARQFPNYSSELNVNALLLGDSALYLCASSPLVASGYNEQFFGPGTRLTVL.

At least ten counts were recorded for this clonotype. The rearrangement uses TRBV11-2 and TRBJ1-1; a possible D gene is TRBD1 (6 bases). Trimming pared 5 bases from V and 1 base from J, leaving 8 bases between. This CDR3 has 13 residues. CDR1 is SGHAT and CDR2 is FQNNGV in the germline V gene. CDR3 sequence reads: CASSTGWNTEAFF. The CDR3 bases are TGTGCCAGCAGCACAGGGTGGAACACTGAAGCTTTCTTT.

Notes on this clonotype: A much larger clone is a single base away; this may be a read error. The gene calls are TRBV18 and TRBJ2-2; D unresolved. The germline V gene has CDR1 KGHSH and CDR2 LQKENI. The CDR3 spans 16 residues. The CDR3 nucleotides are TGTGTCAGCTCTGCCAATACGGTGACGAACACCGGGGAGCTGTTTTTT. Its translation: CVSSANTVTNTGELFF. Full variable domain (outside the CDR3, taken from reference TRBV18 and TRBJ2-2): NAGVMQNPRHLVRRRGQEARLRCSPMKGHSHVYWYRQLPEEGLKFMVYLQKENIIDESGMPKERFSAEFPKEGPSILRIQQVVRGDSAAYFCVSSANTVTNTGELFFGEGSRLTVL.

This clonotype came up a few times. The chain couples TRBV19 to TRBJ2-3, with D perhaps TRBD2 (5 bases). Germline-derived CDR1 and CDR2 are LNHDA and SQIVND (reference sequence). Trimming removed 1 base from V and 0 bases from J, with 8 bases in between. The CDR3 extends over 15 amino acids. This CDR3 reads CASSIASTSTDTQYF. The CDR3, as DNA: TGTGCCAGTAGTATAGCTAGCACTAGCACAGATACGCAGTATTTT.

Ten or more counts support this clonotype. The CDR3 loop is CASSYNSGAAKNIQYF. The CDR3 nucleotides read TGTGCCAGCAGTTATAATTCAGGGGCGGCCAAAAACATTCAGTACTTC. V is TRBV12-3 or TRBV12-4 and J is TRBJ2-4; weak D call: TRBD1 (6 bases). This CDR3 has 16 residues. The V gene lost 4 bases and the J gene lost 1 base, with 14 bases spanning the gap.

This clonotype was picked up many times. The gene calls are TRBV27 and TRBJ1-2; tentatively, D is TRBD1 (5 bases). The length of the CDR3 is 15 residues. Trimming removed 4 bases from V and 2 bases from J, with 14 bases in between. The germline V gene encodes CDR1 MNHEY and CDR2 SMNVEV (reference sequence). The CDR3 here is CASSSTGALNYGYTF. CDR3 DNA: TGTGCCAGCAGTTCCACAGGAGCTTTAAACTATGGCTACACCTTC.

This clonotype was recorded at least ten times. The chain links TRBV7-9 to TRBJ1-3; D not certain. Per the germline V gene, CDR1 is SEHNR and CDR2 is FQNEAQ (reference sequence). The CDR3 runs 13 residues. Trimming took off 3 bases at V and 4 bases at J, with 7 bases between the two ends. CDR3 DNA sequence: TGTGCCAGCAGCTTTGGTGCGGGAAACACCATATATTTT. This gives the protein CASSFGAGNTIYF. The full variable domain, in which reference TRBV7-9 and TRBJ1-3 provide the parts outside the CDR3, is DTGVSQNPRHKITKRGQNVTFRCDPISEHNRLYWYRQTLGQGPEFLTYFQNEAQLEKSRLLSDRFSAERPKGSFSTLEIQRTEQGDSAMYLCASSFGAGNTIYFGEGSWLTVV.

The rearrangement links TRBV7-2 to TRBJ1-3, with a possible D match to TRBD1 (6 bases). The ends were cut back, 1 base at V and 4 bases at J, with 11 bases in the middle. This CDR3 spans 15 amino acids. From germline, CDR1 is SGHTA and CDR2 FQGNSA. CDR3 bases: TGTGCCAGCAGCTTAGAGTCAGGGGTAGGAAACACCATATATTTT. Residues: CASSLESGVGNTIYF.

The rearrangement links TRBV5-1 to TRBJ2-5, with TRBD2 matching 11 bases. Germline loops: CDR1 SGHRS, CDR2 YFSETQ. With V trimmed by 2 bases and J by 4 bases, 10 bases remained unmatched. CDR3 length: 17 residues. CDR3 coding DNA: TGCGCCAGCAGCTTCGGTCTAGCGGGAGGTCGGGCAGAGACCCAGTACTTC. Translation gives CASSFGLAGGRAETQYF.

This clonotype has just one count. The rearrangement uses TRBV20-1 and TRBJ2-5; D unresolved. This CDR3 region has 14 residues. Trimming took off 0 bases at V and 3 bases at J, with 11 bases between the two ends. Germline CDR1 DFQATT, CDR2 SNEGSKA (reference sequence). In DNA form, the CDR3 reads TGCAGTGCTAGAGATAGGAGTGGTAAAGAGACCCAGTACTTC. Its protein product is CSARDRSGKETQYF.

This clonotype came up a few times. The chain employs TRBV30 and TRBJ1-1, with unresolved D. The V gene's germline CDR1 is GTSNPN and CDR2 SVGIG (reference sequence). The V gene lost 6 bases and the J gene lost 1 base, with 12 bases spanning the gap. This CDR3 has 13 residues. The CDR3 nucleotides are TGTGCCTGCCCAGGTTTTTCGAACACTGAAGCTTTCTTT. Translation gives CACPGFSNTEAFF.

This clonotype appeared many times. V is TRBV2 and J is TRBJ2-3, with D possibly TRBD1 on 5 matching bases. The CDR3 contains 14 residues. Germline CDR1 is SNHLY and CDR2 is FYNNEI. The V gene lost 6 bases and the J gene lost 6 bases, with 16 bases spanning the gap. CDR3 protein: CASSDAGIWDTQYF. CDR3 nucleotide sequence: TGTGCCAGCAGCGACGCAGGGATTTGGGATACGCAGTATTTT.

With respect to this clonotype: This likely traces to a read error, being one base from a far larger clone. The V and J genes are TRBV2 and TRBJ2-7; TRBD2 matches 8 bases. The CDR3 contains 15 residues. Germline lookup yields CDR1 SNHLY and CDR2 FYNNEI. After removal of 3 bases from V and 7 bases from J, the junction contained 11 bases not matched to a gene. The CDR3 DNA follows: TGTGCCAGCAGTGAGCGGCTAGCGGGCCGGAATGAGCAGTACTTC. Protein sequence: CASSERLAGRNEQYF.

J is TRBJ2-2 and V is TRBV19; 12 bases fit TRBD2. J lost 4 bases, V lost 5 bases, and 5 bases had no gene match. This CDR3 region has 16 residues. Germline V gene sequence: CDR1 LNHDA, CDR2 SQIVND (reference sequence). The CDR3 DNA is TGTGCCAGTAGTCGGCTAGCGGGAGGGCCCACCGGGGAGCTGTTTTTT. Translated, it gives CASSRLAGGPTGELFF.

This chain connects TRBV30 to TRBJ1-1; D unresolved. V was clipped by 5 bases and J by 5 bases, with 15 bases between them. This CDR3 spans 13 amino acids. From germline, CDR1 is GTSNPN and CDR2 SVGIG (reference sequence). Here the CDR3 reads CAWARRGLTEAFF. Here the CDR3 DNA reads TGTGCCTGGGCCCGAAGAGGGTTAACTGAAGCTTTCTTT.

This clonotype was observed a few times. Here the CDR3 reads CASSPPLDTGELFF. CDR3 bases: TGTGCCAGCAGCCCCCCATTGGACACCGGGGAGCTGTTTTTT. This chain uses TRBV7-2 with TRBJ2-2; D unresolved. The germline V gene encodes CDR1 SGHTA and CDR2 FQGNSA. V was pared by 5 bases and J by 3 bases, with 10 bases between. This CDR3 has 14 amino acids.

This clonotype was detected many times. The chain combines TRBV2 with TRBJ1-2, with D maybe TRBD1 (5 bases). In germline, CDR1 is SNHLY, CDR2 FYNNEI. The germline V and J ends were trimmed by 8 bases and 2 bases, with 12 bases remaining between them. This CDR3 has 13 residues. CDR3 sequence reads: CASPEGINYGYTF. As DNA, the CDR3 is TGTGCCAGCCCCGAGGGGATCAACTATGGCTACACCTTC.

This clonotype has ten or more counts. The gene calls are TRBV5-4 and TRBJ2-7; TRBD2 agrees at 15 bases. Germline CDR1 SGHNT, CDR2 YYREEE (reference sequence). The J segment lost 3 bases and the V segment lost 5 bases, leaving 3 bases of the junction unmatched. The CDR3 totals 15 residues. CDR3 sequence reads: CASRPGLAGGYEQYF. The CDR3 DNA is TGTGCCAGCAGACCGGGACTAGCGGGAGGCTACGAGCAGTACTTC.